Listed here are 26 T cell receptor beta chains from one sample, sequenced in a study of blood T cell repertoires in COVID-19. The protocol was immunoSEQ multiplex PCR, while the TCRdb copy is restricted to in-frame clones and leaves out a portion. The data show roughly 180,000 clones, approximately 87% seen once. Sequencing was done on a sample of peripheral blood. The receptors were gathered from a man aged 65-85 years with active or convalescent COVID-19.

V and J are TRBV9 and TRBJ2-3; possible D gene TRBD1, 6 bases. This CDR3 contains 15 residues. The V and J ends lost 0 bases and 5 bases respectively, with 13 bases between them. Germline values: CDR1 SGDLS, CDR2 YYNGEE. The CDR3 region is CASSVVSTGLDTQYF. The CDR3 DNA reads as TGTGCCAGCAGCGTAGTCTCCACAGGGTTAGATACGCAGTATTTT.

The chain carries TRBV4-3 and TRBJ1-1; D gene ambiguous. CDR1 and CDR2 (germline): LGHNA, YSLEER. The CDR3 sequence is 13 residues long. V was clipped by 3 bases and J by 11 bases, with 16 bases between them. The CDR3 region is CASSQRANLRAFF. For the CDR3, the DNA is TGCGCCAGCAGCCAGAGAGCTAACCTTCGGGCTTTCTTT.

The CDR3 bases are TGTGCCAGCAGTGATCCCCGGGTGGGACAAGGCTATGGCTACACCTTC. Protein sequence: CASSDPRVGQGYGYTF. The V call is TRBV25-1, the J call TRBJ1-2; D possibly corresponds to TRBD1 (6 bases). Germline V gene sequence: CDR1 MGHDK, CDR2 SYGVNS. Trimming left V 3 bases short and J 4 bases short, with 18 bases between. This CDR3 comprises 16 residues.

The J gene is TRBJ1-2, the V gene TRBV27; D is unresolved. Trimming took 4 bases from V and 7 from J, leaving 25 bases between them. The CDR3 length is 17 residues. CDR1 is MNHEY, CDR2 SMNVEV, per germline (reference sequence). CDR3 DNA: TGTGCCAGCAGTTCAAGAACTCTGGGTCGGGGTTCACTTGGCTACACCTTC. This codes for CASSSRTLGRGSLGYTF.

The CDR3 loop reads CASSYDRGEKLFF. The CDR3 coding sequence is TGTGCCAGCTCCTATGACAGGGGTGAAAAACTGTTTTTT. The chain is built from TRBV18 and TRBJ1-4; 8 nucleotides match TRBD1. The J segment lost 7 bases and the V segment lost 6 bases, leaving 4 bases of the junction unmatched. The germline V gene has CDR1 KGHSH and CDR2 LQKENI. This CDR3 comprises 13 residues.

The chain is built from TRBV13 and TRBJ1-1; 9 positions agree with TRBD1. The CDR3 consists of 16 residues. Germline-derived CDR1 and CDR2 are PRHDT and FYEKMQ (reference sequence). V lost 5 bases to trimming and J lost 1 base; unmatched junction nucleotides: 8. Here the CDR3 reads CASSERTGAKNTEAFF. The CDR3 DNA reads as TGTGCCAGCAGCGAAAGGACAGGGGCGAAGAACACTGAAGCTTTCTTT. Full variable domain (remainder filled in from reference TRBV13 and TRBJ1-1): AAGVIQSPRHLIKEKRETATLKCYPIPRHDTVYWYQQGPGQDPQFLISFYEKMQSDKGSIPDRFSAQQFSDYHSELNMSSLELGDSALYFCASSERTGAKNTEAFFGQGTRLTVV.

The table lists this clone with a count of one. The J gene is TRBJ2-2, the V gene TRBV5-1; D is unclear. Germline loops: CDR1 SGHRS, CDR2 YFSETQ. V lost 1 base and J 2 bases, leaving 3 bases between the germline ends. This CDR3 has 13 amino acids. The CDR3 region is CASSLINTGELFF. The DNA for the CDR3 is TGCGCCAGCAGCTTGATAAACACCGGGGAGCTGTTTTTT.

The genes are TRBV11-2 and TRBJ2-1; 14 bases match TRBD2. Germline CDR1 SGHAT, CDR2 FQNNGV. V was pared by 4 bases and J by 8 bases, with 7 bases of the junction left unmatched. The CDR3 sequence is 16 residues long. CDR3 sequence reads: CASSYRLAGGSHEQFF. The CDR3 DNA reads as TGTGCCAGCAGCTACCGACTAGCGGGAGGGTCTCATGAGCAGTTCTTC.

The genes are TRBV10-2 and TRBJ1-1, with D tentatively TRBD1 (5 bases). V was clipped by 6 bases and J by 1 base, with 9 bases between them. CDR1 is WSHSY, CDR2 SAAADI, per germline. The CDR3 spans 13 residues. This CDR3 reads CASRTTGNTEAFF. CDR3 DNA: TGCGCCAGCAGAACTACAGGGAACACTGAAGCTTTCTTT.

The CDR3: CASTRTDNQPQHF. The CDR3 DNA sequence: TGTGCCAGCACCCGGACAGATAATCAGCCCCAGCATTTT. The chain combines TRBV2 with TRBJ1-5; the D gene is possibly TRBD1 (6 bases). V was cut by 7 bases and J by 4 bases, with 11 bases left in between. The CDR3 consists of 13 residues. CDR1 and CDR2 from the germline V gene are SNHLY and FYNNEI.

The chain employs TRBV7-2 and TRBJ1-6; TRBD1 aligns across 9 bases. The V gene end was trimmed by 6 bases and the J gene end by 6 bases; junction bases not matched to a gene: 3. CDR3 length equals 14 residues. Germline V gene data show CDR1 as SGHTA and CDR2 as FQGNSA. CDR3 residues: CASRWDRANSPLHF. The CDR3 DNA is TGTGCCAGCAGGTGGGACAGGGCTAATTCACCCCTCCACTTT. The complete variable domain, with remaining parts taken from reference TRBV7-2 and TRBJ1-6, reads GAGVSQSPSNKVTEKGKDVELRCDPISGHTALYWYRQSLGQGLEFLIYFQGNSAPDKSGLPSDRFSAERTGGSVSTLTIQRTQQEDSAVYLCASRWDRANSPLHFGNGTRLTVT.

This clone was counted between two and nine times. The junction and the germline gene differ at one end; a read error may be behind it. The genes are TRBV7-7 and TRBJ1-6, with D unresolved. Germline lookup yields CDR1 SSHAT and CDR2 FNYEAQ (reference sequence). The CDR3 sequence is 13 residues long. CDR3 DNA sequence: TGTGCTAGCAGCTCAGAGCCAGGTTCACCCCTCCACTTT. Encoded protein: CASSSEPGSPLHF.

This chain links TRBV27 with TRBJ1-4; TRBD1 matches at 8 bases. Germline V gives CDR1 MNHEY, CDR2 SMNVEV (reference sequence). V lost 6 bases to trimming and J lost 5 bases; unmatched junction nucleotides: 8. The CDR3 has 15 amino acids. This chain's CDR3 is CASRGGRTGNEKLFF. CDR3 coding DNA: TGTGCCAGCAGGGGAGGGCGGACAGGGAATGAAAAACTGTTTTTT.

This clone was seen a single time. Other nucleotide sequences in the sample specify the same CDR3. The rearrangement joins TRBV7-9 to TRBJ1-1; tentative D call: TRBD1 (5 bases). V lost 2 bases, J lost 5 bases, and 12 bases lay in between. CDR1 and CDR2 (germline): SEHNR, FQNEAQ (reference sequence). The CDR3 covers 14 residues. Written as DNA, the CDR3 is TGTGCCAGCAGCTTACTGCAGGGTGGTACTGAAGCTTTCTTT. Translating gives CASSLLQGGTEAFF. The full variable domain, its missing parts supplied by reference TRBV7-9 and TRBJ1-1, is DTGVSQNPRHKITKRGQNVTFRCDPISEHNRLYWYRQTLGQGPEFLTYFQNEAQLEKSRLLSDRFSAERPKGSFSTLEIQRTEQGDSAMYLCASSLLQGGTEAFFGQGTRLTVV.

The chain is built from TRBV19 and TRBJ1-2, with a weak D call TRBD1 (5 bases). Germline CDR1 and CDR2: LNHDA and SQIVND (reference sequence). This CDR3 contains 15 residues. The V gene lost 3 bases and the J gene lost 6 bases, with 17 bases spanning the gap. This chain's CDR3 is CASSMSGALRNGYTF. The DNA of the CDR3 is TGTGCCAGTAGTATGTCTGGGGCCCTGCGGAATGGCTACACCTTC.

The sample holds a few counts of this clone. The CDR3 DNA sequence: TGTGCCAGCAGAGAAAGGGGGGGAAAACTGTTTTTT. Its translation: CASRERGGKLFF. This chain uses TRBV7-2 with TRBJ1-4; D is possibly TRBD1 (6 bases). V was cut by 6 bases and J by 10 bases, with 12 bases left in between. This CDR3 is built from 12 residues. Germline values: CDR1 SGHTA, CDR2 FQGNSA.

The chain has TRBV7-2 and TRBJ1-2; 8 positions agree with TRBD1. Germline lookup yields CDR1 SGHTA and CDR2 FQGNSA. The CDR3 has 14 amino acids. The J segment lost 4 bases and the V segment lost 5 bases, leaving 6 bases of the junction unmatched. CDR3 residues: CASSLDRGGYGYTF. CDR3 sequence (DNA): TGTGCCAGCAGCCTTGACAGGGGTGGCTATGGCTACACCTTC. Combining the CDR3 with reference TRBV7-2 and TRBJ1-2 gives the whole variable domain GAGVSQSPSNKVTEKGKDVELRCDPISGHTALYWYRQSLGQGLEFLIYFQGNSAPDKSGLPSDRFSAERTGGSVSTLTIQRTQQEDSAVYLCASSLDRGGYGYTFGSGTRLTVV.

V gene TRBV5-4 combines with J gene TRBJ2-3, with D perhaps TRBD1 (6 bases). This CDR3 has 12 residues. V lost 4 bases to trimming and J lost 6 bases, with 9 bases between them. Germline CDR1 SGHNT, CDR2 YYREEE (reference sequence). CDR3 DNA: TGTGCCAGCAGCGGGGGCCCGGATACGCAGTATTTT. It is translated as CASSGGPDTQYF.

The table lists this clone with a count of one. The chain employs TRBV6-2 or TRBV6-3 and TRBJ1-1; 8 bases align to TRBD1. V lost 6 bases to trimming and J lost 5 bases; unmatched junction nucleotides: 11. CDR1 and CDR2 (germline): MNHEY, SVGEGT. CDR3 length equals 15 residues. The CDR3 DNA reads TGTGCCAGCAGCAACCCCGGACAGGGCGGTACTGAAGCTTTCTTT. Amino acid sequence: CASSNPGQGGTEAFF.

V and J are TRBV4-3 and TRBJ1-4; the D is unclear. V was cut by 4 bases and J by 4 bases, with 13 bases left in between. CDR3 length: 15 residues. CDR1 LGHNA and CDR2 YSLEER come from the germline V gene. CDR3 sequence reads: CASSPRNAFNEKLFF. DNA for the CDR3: TGCGCCAGCAGCCCACGAAATGCGTTTAATGAAAAACTGTTTTTT.

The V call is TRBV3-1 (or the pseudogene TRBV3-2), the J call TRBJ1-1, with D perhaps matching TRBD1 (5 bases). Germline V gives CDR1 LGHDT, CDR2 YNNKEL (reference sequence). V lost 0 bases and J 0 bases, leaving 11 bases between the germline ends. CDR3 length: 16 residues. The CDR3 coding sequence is TGTGCCAGCAGCCAAGACCTGGGGGGGATGAACACTGAAGCTTTCTTT. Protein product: CASSQDLGGMNTEAFF.

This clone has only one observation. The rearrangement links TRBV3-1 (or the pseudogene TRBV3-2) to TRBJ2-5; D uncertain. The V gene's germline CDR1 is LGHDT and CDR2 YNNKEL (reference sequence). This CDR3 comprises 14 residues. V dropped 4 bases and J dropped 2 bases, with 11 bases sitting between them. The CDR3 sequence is CASSPAPTQETQYF. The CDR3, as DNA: TGTGCCAGCAGCCCCGCCCCGACACAAGAGACCCAGTACTTC.

DNA for the CDR3: TGCGCCAGCAGTGTTAGGACAGGTGAAGTCTACGAGCAGTACTTC. This encodes CASSVRTGEVYEQYF. This chain uses TRBV10-2 with TRBJ2-7; 7 bases are shared with TRBD1. The V gene end was trimmed by 4 bases and the J gene end by 3 bases; junction bases not matched to a gene: 9. This CDR3 region has 15 residues. CDR1 WSHSY and CDR2 SAAADI come from the germline V gene.

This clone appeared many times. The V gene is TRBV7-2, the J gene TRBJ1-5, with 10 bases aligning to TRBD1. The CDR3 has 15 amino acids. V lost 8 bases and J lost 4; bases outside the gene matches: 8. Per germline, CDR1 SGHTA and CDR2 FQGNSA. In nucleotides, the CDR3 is TGTGCCAGCGGACGGCGGACAGGGGGAAATCAGCCCCAGCATTTT. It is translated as CASGRRTGGNQPQHF.

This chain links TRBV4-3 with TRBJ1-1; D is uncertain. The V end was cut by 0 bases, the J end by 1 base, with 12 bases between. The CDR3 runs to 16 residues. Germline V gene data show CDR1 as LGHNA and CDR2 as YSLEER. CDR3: CASSQERQNRNTEAFF. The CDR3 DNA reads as TGCGCCAGCAGCCAAGAACGCCAGAACCGGAACACTGAAGCTTTCTTT.

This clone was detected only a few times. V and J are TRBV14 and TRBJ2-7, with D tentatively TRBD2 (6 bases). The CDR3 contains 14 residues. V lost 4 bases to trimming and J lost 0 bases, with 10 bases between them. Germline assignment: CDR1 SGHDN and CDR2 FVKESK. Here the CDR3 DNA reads TGTGCCAGCAGCCGAACGGGAGCCTCCTACGAGCAGTACTTC. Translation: CASSRTGASYEQYF.